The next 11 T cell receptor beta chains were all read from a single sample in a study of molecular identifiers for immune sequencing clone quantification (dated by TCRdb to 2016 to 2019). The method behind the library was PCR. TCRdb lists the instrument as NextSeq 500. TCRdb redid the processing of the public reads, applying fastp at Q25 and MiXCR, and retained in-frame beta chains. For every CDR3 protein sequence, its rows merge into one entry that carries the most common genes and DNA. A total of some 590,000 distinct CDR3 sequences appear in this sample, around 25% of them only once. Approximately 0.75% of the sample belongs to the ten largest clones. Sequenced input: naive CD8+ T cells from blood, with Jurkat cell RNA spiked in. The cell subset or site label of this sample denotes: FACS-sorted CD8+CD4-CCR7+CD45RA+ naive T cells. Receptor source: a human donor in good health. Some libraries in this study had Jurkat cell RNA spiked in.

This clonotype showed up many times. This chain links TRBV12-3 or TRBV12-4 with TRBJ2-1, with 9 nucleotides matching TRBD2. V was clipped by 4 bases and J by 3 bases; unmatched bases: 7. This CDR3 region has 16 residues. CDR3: CASSSVAGAFYNEQFF. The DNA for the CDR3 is TGTGCCAGCAGTTCCGTAGCGGGGGCCTTCTACAATGAGCAGTTCTTC.

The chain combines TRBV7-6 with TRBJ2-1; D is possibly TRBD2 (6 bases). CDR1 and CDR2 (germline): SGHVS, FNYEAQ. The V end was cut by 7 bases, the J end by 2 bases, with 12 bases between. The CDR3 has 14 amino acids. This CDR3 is CASKDGGPYNEQFF. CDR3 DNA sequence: TGTGCCAGCAAAGACGGAGGGCCCTACAATGAGCAGTTCTTC.

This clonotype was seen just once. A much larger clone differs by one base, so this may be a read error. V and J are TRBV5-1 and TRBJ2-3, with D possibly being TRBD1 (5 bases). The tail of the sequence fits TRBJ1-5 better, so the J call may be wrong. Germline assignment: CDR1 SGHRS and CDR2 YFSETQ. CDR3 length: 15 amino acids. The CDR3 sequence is CASSGGQIQPDTQHF. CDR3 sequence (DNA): TGCGCCAGCAGCGGCGGACAAATCCAACCGGATACGCAGCATTTT.

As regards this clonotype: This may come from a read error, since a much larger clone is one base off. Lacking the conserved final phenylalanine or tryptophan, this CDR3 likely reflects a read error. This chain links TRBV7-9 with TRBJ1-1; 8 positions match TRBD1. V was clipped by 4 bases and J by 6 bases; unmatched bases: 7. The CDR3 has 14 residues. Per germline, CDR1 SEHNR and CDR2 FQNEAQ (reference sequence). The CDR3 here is CASSYGTGLPEAFS. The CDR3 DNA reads TGTGCCAGCAGCTACGGGACAGGTTTACCTGAAGCTTTCTCT.

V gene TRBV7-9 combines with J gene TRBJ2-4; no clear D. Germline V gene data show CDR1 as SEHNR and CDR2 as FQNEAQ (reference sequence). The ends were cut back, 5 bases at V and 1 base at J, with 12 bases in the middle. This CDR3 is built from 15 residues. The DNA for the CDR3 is TGTGCCAGCAGCCCTCGGGTTGTGGCCAAAAACATTCAGTACTTC. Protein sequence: CASSPRVVAKNIQYF.

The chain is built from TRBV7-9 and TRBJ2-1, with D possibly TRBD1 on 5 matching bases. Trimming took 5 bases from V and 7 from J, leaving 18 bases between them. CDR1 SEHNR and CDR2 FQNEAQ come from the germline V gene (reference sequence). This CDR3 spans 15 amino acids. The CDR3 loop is CASSISGAGWNEQFF. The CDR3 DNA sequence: TGTGCCAGCAGCATAAGTGGGGCAGGGTGGAATGAGCAGTTCTTC.

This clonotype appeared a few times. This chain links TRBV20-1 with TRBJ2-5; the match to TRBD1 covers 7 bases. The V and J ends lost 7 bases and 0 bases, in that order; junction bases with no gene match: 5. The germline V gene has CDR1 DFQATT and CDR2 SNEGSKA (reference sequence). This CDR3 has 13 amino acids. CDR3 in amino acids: CSVPQGNQETQYF. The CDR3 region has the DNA TGCAGTGTCCCACAGGGGAACCAAGAGACCCAGTACTTC.

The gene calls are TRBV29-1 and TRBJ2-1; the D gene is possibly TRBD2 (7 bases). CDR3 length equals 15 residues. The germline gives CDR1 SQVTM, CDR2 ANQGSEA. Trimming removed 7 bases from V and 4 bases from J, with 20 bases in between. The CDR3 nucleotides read TGCAGCGCCGGAGGGGGGAGGGGTCCGTACAATGAGCAGTTCTTC. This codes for CSAGGGRGPYNEQFF.

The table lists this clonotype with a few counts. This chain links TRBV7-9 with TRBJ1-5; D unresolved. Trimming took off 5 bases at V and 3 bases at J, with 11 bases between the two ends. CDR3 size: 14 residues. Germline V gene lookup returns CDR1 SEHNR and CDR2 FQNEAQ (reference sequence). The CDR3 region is CASSKHGNNQPQHF. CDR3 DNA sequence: TGTGCCAGCAGCAAACACGGGAACAATCAGCCCCAGCATTTT.

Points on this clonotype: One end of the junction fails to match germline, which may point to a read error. The CDR3 nucleotides read TGTGCCAGTAGTATTGACCTCTCTGGAACCACCATATATTTT. It specifies CASSIDLSGTTIYF. The chain joins TRBV19 to TRBJ1-3; D is uncertain. Germline values: CDR1 LNHDA, CDR2 SQIVND (reference sequence). The CDR3 sequence is 14 residues long.

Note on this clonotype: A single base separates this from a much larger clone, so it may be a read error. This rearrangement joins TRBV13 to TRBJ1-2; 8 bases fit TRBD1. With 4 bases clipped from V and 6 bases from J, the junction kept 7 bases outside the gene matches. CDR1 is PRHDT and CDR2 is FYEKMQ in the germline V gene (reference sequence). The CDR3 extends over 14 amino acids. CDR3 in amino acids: CASSSGQEVDGYTF. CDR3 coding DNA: TGTGCCAGCAGCTCGGGACAGGAAGTGGATGGCTACACCTTC.